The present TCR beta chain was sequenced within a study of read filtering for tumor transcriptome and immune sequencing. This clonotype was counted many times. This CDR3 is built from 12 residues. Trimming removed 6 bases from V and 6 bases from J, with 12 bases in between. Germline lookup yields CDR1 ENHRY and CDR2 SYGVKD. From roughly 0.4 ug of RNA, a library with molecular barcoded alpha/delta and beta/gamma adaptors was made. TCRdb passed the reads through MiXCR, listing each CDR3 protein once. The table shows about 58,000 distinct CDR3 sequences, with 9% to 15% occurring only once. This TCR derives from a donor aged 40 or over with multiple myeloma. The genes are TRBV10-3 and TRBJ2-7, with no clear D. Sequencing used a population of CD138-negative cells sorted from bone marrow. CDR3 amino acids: CAISSETREQYF. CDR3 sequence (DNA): TGTGCCATCAGCTCCGAGACACGCGAGCAGTACTTC.